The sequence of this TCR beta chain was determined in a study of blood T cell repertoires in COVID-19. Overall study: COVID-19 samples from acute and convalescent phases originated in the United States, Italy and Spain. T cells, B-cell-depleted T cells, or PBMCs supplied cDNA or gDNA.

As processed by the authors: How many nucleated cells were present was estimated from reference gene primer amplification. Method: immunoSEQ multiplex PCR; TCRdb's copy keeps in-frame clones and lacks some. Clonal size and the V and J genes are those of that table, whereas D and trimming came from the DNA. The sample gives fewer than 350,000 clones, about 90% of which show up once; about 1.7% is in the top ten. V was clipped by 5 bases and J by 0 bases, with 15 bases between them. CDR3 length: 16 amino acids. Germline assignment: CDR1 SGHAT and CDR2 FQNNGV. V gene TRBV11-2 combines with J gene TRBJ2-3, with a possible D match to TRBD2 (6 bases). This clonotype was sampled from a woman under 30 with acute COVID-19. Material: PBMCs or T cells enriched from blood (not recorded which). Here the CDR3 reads CASSPPGLASTDTQYF. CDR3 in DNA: TGTGCCAGCAGCCCACCCGGGCTAGCGAGCACAGATACGCAGTATTTT.